This TCR beta chain comes out of a study of cytomegalovirus exposure and HLA in healthy donors. When sampled, the donors appeared nominally healthy, though they likely had unrecorded immune exposures. As concerns this clone: Its specificity is unknown.

The germline V gene encodes CDR1 MGHDK and CDR2 SYGVNS. The CDR3 covers 16 residues. Trimming removed 4 bases from V and 4 bases from J; junction bases left unmatched: 7. PCR used 60 Vbeta primers and 13 Jbeta primers. The assay was immunoSEQ multiplex PCR, and TCRdb's table has in-frame clones only and misses some. The sample holds under 200,000 clones, more than 65% seen once. The study, taken as a whole, reports: It was taken for granted in presence/absence analyses that sequencing depth across donors was roughly uniform. Researchers counted some 150 TCR beta chains as cytomegalovirus-associated.

The source material was PBMCs. The receptor's source is a man aged 45-65 years in good health and CMV-seropositive. The V and J genes are TRBV25-1 and TRBJ1-6; 7 bases agree with TRBD1. CDR3 sequence reads: CASSGSDRRYNSPLHF. The CDR3 DNA follows: TGTGCCAGCAGTGGTTCGGACAGGAGATATAATTCACCCCTCCACTTT.